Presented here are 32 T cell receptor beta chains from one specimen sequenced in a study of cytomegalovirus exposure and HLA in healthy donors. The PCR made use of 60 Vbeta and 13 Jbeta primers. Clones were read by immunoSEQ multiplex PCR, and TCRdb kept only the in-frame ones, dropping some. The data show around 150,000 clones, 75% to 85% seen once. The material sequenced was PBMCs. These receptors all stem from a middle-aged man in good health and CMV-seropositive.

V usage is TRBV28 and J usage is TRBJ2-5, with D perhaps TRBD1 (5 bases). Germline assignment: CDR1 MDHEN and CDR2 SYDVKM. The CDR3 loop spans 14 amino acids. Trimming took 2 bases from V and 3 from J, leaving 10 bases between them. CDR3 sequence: CASSLTDRKETQYF. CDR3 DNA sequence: TGTGCCAGCAGTTTAACTGACAGAAAAGAGACCCAGTACTTC.

The CDR3 nucleotides are TGTGCCAGCAGCCTCCGGGGGAGCGACTCTAGCAATCAGCCCCAGCATTTT. It yields the protein CASSLRGSDSSNQPQHF. J is TRBJ1-5 and V is TRBV28; TRBD1 might be the D (5 bases). The V end was cut by 6 bases, the J end by 0 bases, with 18 bases between. The CDR3 is 17 residues long. Germline CDR1 reads MDHEN; CDR2 reads SYDVKM.

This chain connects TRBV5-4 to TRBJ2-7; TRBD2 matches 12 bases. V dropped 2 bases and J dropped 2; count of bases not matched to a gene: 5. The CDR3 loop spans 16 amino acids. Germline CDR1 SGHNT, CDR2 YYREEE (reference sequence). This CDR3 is CASSFGLAGGTYEQYF. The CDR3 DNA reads TGTGCCAGCAGCTTCGGGCTAGCGGGGGGGACCTACGAGCAGTACTTC.

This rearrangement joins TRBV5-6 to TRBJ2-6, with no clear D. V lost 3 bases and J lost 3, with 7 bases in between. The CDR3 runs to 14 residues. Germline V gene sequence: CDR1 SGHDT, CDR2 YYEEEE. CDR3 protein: CASSSLYGANVLTF. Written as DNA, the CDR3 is TGTGCCAGCAGCTCCCTTTATGGGGCCAACGTCCTGACTTTC.

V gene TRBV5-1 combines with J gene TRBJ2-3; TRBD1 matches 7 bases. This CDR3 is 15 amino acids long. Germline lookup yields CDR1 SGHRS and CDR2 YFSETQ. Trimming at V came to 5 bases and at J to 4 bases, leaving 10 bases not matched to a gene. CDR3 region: CASRRQGSMPDTQYF. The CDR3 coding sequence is TGCGCCAGCAGAAGACAGGGATCGATGCCAGATACGCAGTATTTT.

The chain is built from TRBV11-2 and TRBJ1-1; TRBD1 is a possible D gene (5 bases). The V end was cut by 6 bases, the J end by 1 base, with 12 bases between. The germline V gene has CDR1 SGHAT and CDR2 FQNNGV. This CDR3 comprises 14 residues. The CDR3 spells CASRSPTGNTEAFF. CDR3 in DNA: TGTGCCAGCAGGTCGCCCACAGGGAACACTGAAGCTTTCTTT.

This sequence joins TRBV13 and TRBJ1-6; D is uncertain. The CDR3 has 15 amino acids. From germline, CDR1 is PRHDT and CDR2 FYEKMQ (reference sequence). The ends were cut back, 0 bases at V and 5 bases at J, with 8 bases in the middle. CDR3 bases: TGTGCCAGCAGCTTAGGTAGTGATAATAATTCACCCCTCCACTTT. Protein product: CASSLGSDNNSPLHF.

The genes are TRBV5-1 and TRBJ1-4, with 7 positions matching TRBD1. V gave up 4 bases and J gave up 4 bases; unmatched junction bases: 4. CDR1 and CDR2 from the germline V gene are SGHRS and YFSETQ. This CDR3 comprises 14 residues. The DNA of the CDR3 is TGCGCCAGCAGCGGGGACAGCCATAATGAAAAACTGTTTTTT. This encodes CASSGDSHNEKLFF.

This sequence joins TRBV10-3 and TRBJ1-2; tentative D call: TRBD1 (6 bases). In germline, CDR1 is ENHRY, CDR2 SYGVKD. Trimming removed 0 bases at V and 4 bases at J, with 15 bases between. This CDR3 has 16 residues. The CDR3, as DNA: TGTGCCATCAGTGAGTCCGGACAGTCCGATCTCTATGGCTACACCTTC. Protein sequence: CAISESGQSDLYGYTF.

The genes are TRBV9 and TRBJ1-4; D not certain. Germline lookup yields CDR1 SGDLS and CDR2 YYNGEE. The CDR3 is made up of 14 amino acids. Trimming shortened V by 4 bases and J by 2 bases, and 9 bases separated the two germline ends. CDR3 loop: CASSSGSTNEKLFF. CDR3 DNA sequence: TGTGCCAGCAGCTCGGGGTCGACTAATGAAAAACTGTTTTTT.

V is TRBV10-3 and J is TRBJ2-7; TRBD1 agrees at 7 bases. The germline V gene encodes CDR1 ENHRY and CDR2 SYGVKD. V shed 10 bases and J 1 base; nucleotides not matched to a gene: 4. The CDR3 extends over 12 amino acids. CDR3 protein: CATGQASYEQYF. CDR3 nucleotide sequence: TGTGCCACCGGACAGGCGTCCTACGAGCAGTACTTC.

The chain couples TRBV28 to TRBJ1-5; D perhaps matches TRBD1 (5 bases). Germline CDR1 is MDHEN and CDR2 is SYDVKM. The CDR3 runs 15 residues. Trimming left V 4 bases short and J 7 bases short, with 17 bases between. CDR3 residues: CASSSPPADRQPQHF. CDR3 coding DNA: TGTGCCAGCAGTTCCCCCCCAGCAGACAGACAGCCCCAGCATTTT.

The CDR3 sequence: CASTREARGIYNEQFF. CDR3 nucleotides: TGCGCCAGCACCCGGGAGGCTCGGGGGATCTACAATGAGCAGTTCTTC. The chain employs TRBV5-1 and TRBJ2-1; 7 bases line up with TRBD2. The junction had 12 bases not matched to a gene; V was cut back by 6 bases and J by 3 bases. Per germline, CDR1 SGHRS and CDR2 YFSETQ. The CDR3 has 16 amino acids.

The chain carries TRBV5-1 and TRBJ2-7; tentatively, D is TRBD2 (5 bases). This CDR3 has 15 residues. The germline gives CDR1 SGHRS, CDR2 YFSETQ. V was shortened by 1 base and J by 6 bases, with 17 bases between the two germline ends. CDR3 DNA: TGCGCCAGCAGCTTGAGTGGCGGGCTAGACGGCGAGCAGTACTTC. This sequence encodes CASSLSGGLDGEQYF. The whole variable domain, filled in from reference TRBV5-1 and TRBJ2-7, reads KAGVTQTPRYLIKTRGQQVTLSCSPISGHRSVSWYQQTPGQGLQFLFEYFSETQRNKGNFPGRFSGRQFSNSRSEMNVSTLELGDSALYLCASSLSGGLDGEQYFGPGTRLTVT.

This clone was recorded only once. CDR3: CASSAGTHSSGANVLTF. The CDR3 DNA is TGTGCCAGCAGTGCCGGGACTCATAGCTCTGGGGCCAACGTCCTGACTTTC. The V gene is TRBV2, the J gene TRBJ2-6; the D gene is possibly TRBD2 (6 bases). The CDR3 spans 17 residues. Deletions cut 4 bases from V and 0 bases from J, with 13 bases between. Germline V gene sequence: CDR1 SNHLY, CDR2 FYNNEI.

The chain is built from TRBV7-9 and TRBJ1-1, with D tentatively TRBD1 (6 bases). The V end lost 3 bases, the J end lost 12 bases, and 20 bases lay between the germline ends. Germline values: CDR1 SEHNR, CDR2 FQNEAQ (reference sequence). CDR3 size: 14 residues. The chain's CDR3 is CASSFGFGGPTPFF. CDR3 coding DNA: TGTGCCAGCAGCTTTGGTTTCGGGGGGCCGACGCCTTTCTTT.

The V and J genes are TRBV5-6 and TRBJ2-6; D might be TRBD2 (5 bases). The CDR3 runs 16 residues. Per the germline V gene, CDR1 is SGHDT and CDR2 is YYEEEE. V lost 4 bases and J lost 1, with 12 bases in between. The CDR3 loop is CASSPYGMSGANVLTF. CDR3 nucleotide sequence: TGTGCCAGCAGCCCCTACGGGATGTCTGGGGCCAACGTCCTGACTTTC.

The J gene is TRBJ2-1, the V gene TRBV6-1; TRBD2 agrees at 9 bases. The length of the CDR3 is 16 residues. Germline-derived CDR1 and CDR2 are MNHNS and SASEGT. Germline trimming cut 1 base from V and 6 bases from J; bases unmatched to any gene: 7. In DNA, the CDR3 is TGTGCCAGCAGTGAAGAAGTGGGACTAGCATTCAATGAGCAGTTCTTC. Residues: CASSEEVGLAFNEQFF.

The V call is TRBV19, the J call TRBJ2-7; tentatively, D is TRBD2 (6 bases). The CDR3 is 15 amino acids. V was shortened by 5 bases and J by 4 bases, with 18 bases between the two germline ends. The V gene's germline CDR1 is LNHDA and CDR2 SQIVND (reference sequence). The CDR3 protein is CASSALGLTSYEQYF. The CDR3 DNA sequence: TGTGCCAGTAGTGCACTGGGACTTACCTCTTACGAGCAGTACTTC.

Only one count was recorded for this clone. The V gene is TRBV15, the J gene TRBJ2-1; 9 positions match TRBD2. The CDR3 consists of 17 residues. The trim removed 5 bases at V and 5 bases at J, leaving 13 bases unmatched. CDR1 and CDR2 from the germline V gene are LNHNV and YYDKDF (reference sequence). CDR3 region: CATSRTPRLAADNEQFF. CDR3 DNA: TGTGCCACCAGCCGAACACCGCGACTAGCGGCCGACAATGAGCAGTTCTTC.

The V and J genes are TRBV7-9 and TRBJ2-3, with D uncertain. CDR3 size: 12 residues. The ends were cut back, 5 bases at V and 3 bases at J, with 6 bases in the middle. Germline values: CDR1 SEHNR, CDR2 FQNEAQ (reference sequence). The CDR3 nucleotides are TGTGCCAGCAGCCGACAAACAGATACGCAGTATTTT. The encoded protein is CASSRQTDTQYF.

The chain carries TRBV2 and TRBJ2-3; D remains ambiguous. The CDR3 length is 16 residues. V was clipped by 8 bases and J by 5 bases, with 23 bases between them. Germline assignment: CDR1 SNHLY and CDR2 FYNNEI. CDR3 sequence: CASGAGPFEVKDTQYF. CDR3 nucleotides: TGTGCCAGCGGTGCAGGCCCTTTCGAAGTGAAAGATACGCAGTATTTT.

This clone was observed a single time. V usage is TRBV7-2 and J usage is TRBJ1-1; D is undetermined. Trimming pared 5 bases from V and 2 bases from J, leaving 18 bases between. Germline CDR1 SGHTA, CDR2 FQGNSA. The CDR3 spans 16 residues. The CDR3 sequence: CASSAAPYVLNTEAFF. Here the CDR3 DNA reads TGTGCCAGCAGCGCCGCCCCCTACGTCCTCAACACTGAAGCTTTCTTT.

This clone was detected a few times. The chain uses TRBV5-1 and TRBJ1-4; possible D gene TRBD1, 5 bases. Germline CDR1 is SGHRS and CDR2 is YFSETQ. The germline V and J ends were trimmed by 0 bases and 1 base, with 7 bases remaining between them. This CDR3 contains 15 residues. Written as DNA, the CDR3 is TGCGCCAGCAGCTTGGAGGGGAAAACTAATGAAAAACTGTTTTTT. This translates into CASSLEGKTNEKLFF.

The CDR3 DNA follows: TGTGCCAGCAGTAAGGACAGGGGGGCCTACAATGAGCAGTTCTTC. It translates to CASSKDRGAYNEQFF. The chain has TRBV2 and TRBJ2-1; 10 bases are a match to TRBD1. The CDR3 spans 15 residues. The germline CDR1 and CDR2 sequences are SNHLY and FYNNEI. J gave up 2 bases and V 5 bases, and 3 bases lay outside the gene matches.

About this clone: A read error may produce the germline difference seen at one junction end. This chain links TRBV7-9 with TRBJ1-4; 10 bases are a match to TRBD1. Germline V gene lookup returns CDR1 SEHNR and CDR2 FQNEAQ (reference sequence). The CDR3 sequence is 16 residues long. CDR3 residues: CSSSSGQGEFGEKLFF. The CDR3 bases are TGTTCCAGCAGCTCCGGACAGGGGGAATTCGGTGAAAAACTGTTTTTT.

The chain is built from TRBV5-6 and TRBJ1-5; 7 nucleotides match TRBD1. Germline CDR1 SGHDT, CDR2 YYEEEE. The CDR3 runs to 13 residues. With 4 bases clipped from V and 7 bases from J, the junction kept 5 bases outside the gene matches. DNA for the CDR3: TGTGCCAGCAGCAGAGGGGGCGGGCAGCCCCAGCATTTT. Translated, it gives CASSRGGGQPQHF.

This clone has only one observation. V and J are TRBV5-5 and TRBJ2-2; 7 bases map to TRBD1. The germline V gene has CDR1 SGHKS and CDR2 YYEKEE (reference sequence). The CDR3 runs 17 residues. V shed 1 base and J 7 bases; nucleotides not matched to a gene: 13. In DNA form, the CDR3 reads TGTGCCAGCAGCTTGTCTTCGCGACAGGGATTTAGCGGGGAGCTGTTTTTT. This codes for CASSLSSRQGFSGELFF.

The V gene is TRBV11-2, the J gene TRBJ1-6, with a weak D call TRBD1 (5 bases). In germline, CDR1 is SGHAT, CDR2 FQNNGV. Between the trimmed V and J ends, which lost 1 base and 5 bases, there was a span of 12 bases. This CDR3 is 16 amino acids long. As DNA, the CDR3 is TGTGCCAGCAGCTTAGTACCCAGGGTCAATAATTCACCCCTCCACTTT. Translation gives CASSLVPRVNNSPLHF.

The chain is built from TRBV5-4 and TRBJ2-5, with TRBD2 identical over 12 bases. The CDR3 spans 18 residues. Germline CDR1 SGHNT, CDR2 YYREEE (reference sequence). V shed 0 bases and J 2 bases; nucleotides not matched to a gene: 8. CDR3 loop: CASSLVAGGLAGQETQYF. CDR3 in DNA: TGTGCCAGCAGCTTGGTGGCAGGTGGACTAGCGGGGCAAGAGACCCAGTACTTC.

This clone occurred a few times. The CDR3 DNA reads TGTGCCAGCAGTCTTACCCTAGAATACAATGAGCAGTTCTTC. Protein product: CASSLTLEYNEQFF. The chain links TRBV27 to TRBJ2-1; D unclear. The germline CDR1 and CDR2 sequences are MNHEY and SMNVEV (reference sequence). The germline V and J ends were trimmed by 5 bases and 4 bases, with 12 bases remaining between them. The CDR3 length is 14 residues.

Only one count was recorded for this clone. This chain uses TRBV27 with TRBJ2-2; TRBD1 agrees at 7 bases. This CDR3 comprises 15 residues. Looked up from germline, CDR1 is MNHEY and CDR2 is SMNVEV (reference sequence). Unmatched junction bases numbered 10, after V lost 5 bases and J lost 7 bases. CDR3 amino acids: CASSADRVWSGELFF. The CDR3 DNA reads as TGTGCCAGCAGTGCCGACAGGGTGTGGAGCGGGGAGCTGTTTTTT.